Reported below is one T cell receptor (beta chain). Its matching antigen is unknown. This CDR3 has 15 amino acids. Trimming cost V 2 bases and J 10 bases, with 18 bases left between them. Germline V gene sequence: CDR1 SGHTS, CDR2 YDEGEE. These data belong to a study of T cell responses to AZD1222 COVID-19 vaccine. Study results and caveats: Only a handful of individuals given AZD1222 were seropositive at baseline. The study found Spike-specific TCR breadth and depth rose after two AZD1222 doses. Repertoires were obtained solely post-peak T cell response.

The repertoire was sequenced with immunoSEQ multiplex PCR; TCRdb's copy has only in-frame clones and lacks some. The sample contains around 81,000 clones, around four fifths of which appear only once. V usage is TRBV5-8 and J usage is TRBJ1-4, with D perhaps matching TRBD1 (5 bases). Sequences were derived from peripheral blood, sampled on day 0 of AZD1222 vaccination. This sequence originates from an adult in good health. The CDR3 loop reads CASSFFAGPGVKLFF. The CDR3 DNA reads TGTGCCAGCAGCTTCTTCGCAGGGCCGGGGGTAAAACTGTTTTTT. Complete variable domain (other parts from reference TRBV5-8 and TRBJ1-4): EAGVTQSPTHLIKTRGQQATLRCSPISGHTSVYWYQQALGLGLQFLLWYDEGEERNRGNFPPRFSGRQFPNYSSELNVNALELEDSALYLCASSFFAGPGVKLFFGSGTQLSVL.